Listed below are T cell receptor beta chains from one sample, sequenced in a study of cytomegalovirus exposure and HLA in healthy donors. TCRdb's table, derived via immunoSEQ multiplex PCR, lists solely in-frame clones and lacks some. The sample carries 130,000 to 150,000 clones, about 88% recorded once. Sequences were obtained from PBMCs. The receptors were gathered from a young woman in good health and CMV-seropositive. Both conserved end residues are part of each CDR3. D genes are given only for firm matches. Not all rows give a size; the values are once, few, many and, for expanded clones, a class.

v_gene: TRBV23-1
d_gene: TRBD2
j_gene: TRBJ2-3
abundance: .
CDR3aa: CASSQSRSSGGSTDTQYF
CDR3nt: TGCGCCAGCAGTCAATCGCGGTCTAGCGGAGGAAGCACAGATACGCAGTATTTT

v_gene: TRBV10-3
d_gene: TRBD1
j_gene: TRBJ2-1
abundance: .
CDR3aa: CAISESKGQGAREQFF
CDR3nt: TGTGCCATCAGTGAGTCTAAAGGACAGGGGGCCAGGGAGCAGTTCTTC

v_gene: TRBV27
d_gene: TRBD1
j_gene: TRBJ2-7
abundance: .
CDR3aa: CASSLVQGNYEQYF
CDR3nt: TGTGCCAGCAGTTTGGTACAGGGGAACTACGAGCAGTACTTC

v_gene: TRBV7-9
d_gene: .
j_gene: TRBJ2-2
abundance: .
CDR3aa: CASSLAAGDTGELFF
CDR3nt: TGTGCCAGCAGCTTAGCTGCAGGTGACACCGGGGAGCTGTTTTTT

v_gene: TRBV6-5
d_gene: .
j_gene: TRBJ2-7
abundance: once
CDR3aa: CASSYSFDRNYEQYF
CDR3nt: TGTGCCAGCAGTTACTCCTTCGACAGGAACTACGAGCAGTACTTC

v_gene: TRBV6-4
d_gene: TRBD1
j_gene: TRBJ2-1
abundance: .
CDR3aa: CASIRAQPGGEQFF
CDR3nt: TGTGCCAGCATCCGGGCTCAACCAGGGGGTGAGCAGTTCTTC

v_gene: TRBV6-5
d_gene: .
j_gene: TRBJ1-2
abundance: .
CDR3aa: CASSLEGFGYTF
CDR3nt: TGTGCCAGCAGTCTCGAGGGCTTTGGCTACACCTTC

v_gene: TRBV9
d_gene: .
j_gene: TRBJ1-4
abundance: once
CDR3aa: CASSPELGLEKLFF
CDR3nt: TGTGCCAGCAGCCCCGAGCTCGGTCTTGAAAAACTGTTTTTT

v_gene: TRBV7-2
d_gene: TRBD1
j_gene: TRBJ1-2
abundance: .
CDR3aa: CASSLAPLDRITF
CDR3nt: TGTGCCAGCAGCTTAGCGCCTCTGGACAGGATCACCTTC

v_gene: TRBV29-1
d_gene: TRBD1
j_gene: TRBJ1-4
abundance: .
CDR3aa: CSAGTGLNEKLFF
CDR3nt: TGCAGCGCCGGGACAGGGCTAAATGAAAAACTGTTTTTT

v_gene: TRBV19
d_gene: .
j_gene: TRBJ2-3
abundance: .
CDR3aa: CASSTEGRADTQYF
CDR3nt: TGTGCCAGTAGTACAGAGGGTCGGGCAGATACGCAGTATTTT

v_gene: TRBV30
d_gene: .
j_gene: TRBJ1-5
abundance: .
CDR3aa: CAWSPTVFNQPQHF
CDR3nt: TGTGCCTGGAGCCCGACAGTTTTCAATCAGCCCCAGCATTTT

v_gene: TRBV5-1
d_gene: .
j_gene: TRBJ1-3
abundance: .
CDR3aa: CASSPDLARNTIYF
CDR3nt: TGCGCCAGCAGCCCGGACCTAGCTCGAAACACCATATATTTT

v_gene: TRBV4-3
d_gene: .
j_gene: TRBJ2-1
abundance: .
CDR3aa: CASSQVPGGTYNEQFF
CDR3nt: TGCGCCAGCAGCCAAGTGCCCGGGGGAACCTACAATGAGCAGTTCTTC

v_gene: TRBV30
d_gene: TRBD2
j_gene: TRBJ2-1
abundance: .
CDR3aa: CAWSVNLWASGSGEQFF
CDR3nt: TGTGCCTGGAGTGTTAATTTATGGGCTAGCGGGAGTGGGGAGCAGTTCTTC

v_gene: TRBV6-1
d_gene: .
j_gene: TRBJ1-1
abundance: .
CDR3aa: CASIYGEAFF
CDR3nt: TGTGCCAGCATTTACGGGGAGGCTTTCTTT

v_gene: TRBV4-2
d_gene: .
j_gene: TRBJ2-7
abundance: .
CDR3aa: CASQRSGEGYEQYF
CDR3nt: TGTGCCAGCCAACGTAGCGGAGAAGGCTACGAGCAGTACTTC

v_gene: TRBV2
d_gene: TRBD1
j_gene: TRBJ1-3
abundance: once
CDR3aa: CASRRQTGGPGNTIYF
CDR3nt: TGTGCCAGCAGGAGACAGACAGGGGGACCCGGAAACACCATATATTTT

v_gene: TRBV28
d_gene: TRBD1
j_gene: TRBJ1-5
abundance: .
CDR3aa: CASRRQGDQPQHF
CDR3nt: TGTGCCAGCAGGCGACAGGGCGATCAGCCCCAGCATTTT

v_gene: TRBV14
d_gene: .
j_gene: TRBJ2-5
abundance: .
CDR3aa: CASSQVGGAAETQYF
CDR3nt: TGTGCCAGCAGCCAAGTTGGTGGGGCAGCAGAGACCCAGTACTTC

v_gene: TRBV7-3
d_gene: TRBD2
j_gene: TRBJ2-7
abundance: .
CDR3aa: CASSLTGLAGPYEQYF
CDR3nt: TGTGCCAGCAGCTTGACTGGACTAGCGGGACCCTACGAGCAGTACTTC

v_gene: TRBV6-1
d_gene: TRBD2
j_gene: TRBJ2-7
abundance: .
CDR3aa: CASSEAPGLAFYEQYF
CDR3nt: TGTGCCAGCAGTGAAGCCCCGGGACTAGCTTTCTACGAGCAGTACTTC

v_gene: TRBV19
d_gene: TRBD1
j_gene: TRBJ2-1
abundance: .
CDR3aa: CASSTGGTYNEQFF
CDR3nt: TGTGCCAGTAGTACAGGGGGAACCTACAATGAGCAGTTCTTC

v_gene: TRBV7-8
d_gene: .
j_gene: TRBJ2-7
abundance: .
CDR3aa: CASSLETWSEQYF
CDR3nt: TGTGCCAGCAGCTTAGAGACTTGGAGCGAGCAGTACTTC

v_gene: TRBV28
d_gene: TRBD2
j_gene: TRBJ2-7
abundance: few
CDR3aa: CASSIPPGLASEQYF
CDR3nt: TGTGCCAGCAGCATTCCACCGGGACTAGCGAGCGAGCAGTACTTC

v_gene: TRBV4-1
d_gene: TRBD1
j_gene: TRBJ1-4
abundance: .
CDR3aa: CASSADRGQTTNEKLFF
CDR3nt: TGCGCCAGCAGCGCGGACAGGGGGCAAACAACTAATGAAAAACTGTTTTTT

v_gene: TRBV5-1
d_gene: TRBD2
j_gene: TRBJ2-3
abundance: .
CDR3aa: CASSFQAGGPDTQYF
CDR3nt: TGCGCCAGCAGCTTCCAAGCGGGAGGGCCAGATACGCAGTATTTT

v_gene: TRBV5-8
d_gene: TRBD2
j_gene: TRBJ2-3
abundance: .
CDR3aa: CASSLATSGFTDTQYF
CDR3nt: TGTGCCAGCAGCCTGGCGACTAGCGGGTTCACAGATACGCAGTATTTT

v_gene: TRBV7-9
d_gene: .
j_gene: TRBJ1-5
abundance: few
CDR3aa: CASSLGLRQPQHF
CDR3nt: TGTGCCAGCAGCTTAGGGCTCAGACAGCCCCAGCATTTT

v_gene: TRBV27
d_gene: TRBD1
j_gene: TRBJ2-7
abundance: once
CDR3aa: CASSSSGTEHYEQYF
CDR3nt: TGTGCCAGCAGTTCCTCCGGGACAGAACACTACGAGCAGTACTTC

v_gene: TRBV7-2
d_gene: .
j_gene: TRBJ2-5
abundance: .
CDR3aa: CASSLASAATQYF
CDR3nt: TGTGCCAGCAGCTTAGCTAGCGCGGCGACCCAGTACTTC

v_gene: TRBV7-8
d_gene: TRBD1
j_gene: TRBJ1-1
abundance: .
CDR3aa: CASSLGQGVNTEAFF
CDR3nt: TGTGCCAGCAGCTTAGGACAGGGCGTGAACACTGAAGCTTTCTTT

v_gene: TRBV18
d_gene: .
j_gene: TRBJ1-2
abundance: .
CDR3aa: CASSPQTGGANYGYTF
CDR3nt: TGTGCCAGCTCACCACAAACGGGGGGAGCTAACTATGGCTACACCTTC

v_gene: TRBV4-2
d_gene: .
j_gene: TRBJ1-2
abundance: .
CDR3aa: CASSQDCGRVRYTF
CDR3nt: TGTGCCAGCAGCCAAGATTGTGGGCGGGTCCGGTACACCTTC

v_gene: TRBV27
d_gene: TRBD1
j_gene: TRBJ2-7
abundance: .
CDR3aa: CASSLQGVYYEQYF
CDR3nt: TGTGCCAGCAGTTTACAGGGGGTTTACTACGAGCAGTACTTC

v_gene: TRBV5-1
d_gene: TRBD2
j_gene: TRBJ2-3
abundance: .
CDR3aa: CASSPASSGGDTQYF
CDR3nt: TGCGCCAGCAGCCCGGCCTCTAGCGGGGGGGATACGCAGTATTTT

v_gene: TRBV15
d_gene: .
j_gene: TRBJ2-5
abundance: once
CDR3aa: CATSSPTGTQRTQYF
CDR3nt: TGTGCCACCAGCAGTCCCACCGGGACTCAGAGAACCCAGTACTTC

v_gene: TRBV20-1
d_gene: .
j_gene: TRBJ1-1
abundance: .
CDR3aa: CSATPGTEAFF
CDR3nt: TGCAGTGCTACCCCGGGCACTGAAGCTTTCTTT

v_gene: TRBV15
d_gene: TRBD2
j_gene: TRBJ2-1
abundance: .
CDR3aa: CATSRDRKLAGRHRDNEQFF
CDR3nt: TGTGCCACCAGCAGAGATCGAAAACTAGCGGGAAGGCATAGGGACAATGAGCAGTTCTTC

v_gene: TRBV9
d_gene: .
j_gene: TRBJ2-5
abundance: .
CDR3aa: CASSGSVTWWETQYF
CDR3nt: TGTGCCAGCAGCGGTAGCGTCACTTGGTGGGAGACCCAGTACTTC

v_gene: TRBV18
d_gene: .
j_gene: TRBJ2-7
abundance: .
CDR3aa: CASSPRQFYEQYF
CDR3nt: TGTGCCAGCTCACCCAGGCAGTTCTACGAGCAGTACTTC

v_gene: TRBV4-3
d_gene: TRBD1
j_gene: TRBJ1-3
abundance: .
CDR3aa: CASSQSPDRGRGNTIYF
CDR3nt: TGCGCCAGCAGCCAAAGCCCGGACAGGGGGCGCGGAAACACCATATATTTT

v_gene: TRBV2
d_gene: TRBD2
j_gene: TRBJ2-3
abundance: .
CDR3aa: CARGRLAGEADTQYF
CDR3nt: TGTGCCAGGGGGAGACTAGCGGGAGAGGCAGATACGCAGTATTTT

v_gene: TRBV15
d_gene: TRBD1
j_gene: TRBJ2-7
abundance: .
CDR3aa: CATSREGQGTYEQYF
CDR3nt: TGTGCCACCAGCAGAGAAGGACAGGGAACCTACGAGCAGTACTTC

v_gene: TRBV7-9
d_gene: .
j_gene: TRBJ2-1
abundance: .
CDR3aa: CASSPGDGSSYNEQFF
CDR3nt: TGTGCCAGCAGTCCGGGGGACGGGAGCTCCTACAATGAGCAGTTCTTC

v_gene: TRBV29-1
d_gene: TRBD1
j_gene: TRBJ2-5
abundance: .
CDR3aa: CSVDRQGRETQYF
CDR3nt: TGCAGCGTCGATAGACAGGGTCGAGAGACCCAGTACTTC

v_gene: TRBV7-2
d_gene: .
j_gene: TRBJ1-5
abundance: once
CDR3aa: CASSLAGRSSNQPQHF
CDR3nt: TGTGCCAGCAGCTTAGCGGGCAGAAGTAGCAATCAGCCCCAGCATTTT

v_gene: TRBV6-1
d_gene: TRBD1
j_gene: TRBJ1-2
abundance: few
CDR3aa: CASSEIPGGYGYTF
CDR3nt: TGTGCCAGCAGTGAAATCCCAGGGGGCTACGGCTACACCTTC

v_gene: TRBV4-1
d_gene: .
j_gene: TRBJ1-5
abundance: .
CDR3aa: CASSQGPGDQPQHF
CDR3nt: TGCGCCAGCAGCCAAGGACCAGGCGATCAGCCCCAGCATTTT

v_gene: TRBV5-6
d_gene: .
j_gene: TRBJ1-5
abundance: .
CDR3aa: CASSSAVPGQPQHF
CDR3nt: TGTGCCAGCAGCTCGGCGGTCCCCGGGCAGCCCCAGCATTTT

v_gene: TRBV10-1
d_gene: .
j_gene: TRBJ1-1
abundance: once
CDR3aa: CASRISRGLNTEAFF
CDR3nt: TGCGCCAGCAGGATTTCGAGGGGGTTAAACACTGAAGCTTTCTTT

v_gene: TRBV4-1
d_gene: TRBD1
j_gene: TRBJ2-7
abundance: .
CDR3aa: CASSQELRTGQQYF
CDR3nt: TGCGCCAGCAGCCAAGAACTCCGGACAGGGCAACAGTACTTC

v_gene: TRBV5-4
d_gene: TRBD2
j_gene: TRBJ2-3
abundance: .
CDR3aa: CASSLGLAGDTDTQYF
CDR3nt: TGTGCCAGCAGCTTGGGACTAGCGGGAGACACAGATACGCAGTATTTT

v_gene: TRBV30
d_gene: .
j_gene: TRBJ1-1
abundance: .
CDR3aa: CAWSVSTGNTEAFF
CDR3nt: TGTGCCTGGAGTGTAAGTACAGGGAACACTGAAGCTTTCTTT

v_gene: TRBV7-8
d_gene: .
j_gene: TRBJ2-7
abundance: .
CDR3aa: CASSLVVQKGVEQYF
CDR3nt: TGTGCCAGCAGCTTAGTCGTCCAGAAGGGGGTCGAGCAGTACTTC

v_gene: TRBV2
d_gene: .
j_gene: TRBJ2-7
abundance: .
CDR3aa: CASSDWGRSSYEQYF
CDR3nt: TGTGCCAGCAGTGATTGGGGCAGGTCCTCCTACGAGCAGTACTTC

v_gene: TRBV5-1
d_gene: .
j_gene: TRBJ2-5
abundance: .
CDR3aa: CASRDYLGAETQYF
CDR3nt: TGCGCCAGCAGAGATTACTTGGGGGCAGAGACCCAGTACTTC

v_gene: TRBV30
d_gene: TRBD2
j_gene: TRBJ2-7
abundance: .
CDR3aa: CAWGLRLAGVGEQYF
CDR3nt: TGTGCCTGGGGCCTGCGGCTAGCGGGAGTTGGCGAGCAGTACTTC

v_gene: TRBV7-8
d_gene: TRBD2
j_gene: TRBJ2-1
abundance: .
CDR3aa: CASSRVRGVNEQFF
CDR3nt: TGTGCCAGCAGCAGAGTTCGGGGGGTAAATGAGCAGTTCTTC